This T cell receptor beta chain was captured by sequencing in a study of CD8+ T cells in alopecia areata. Looking at the study overall: In an open-label trial, patients got 5 to 10 mg tofacitinib twice daily. Tofacitinib continued for 6 to 18 months and was then withheld for 6 months.

Per the germline V gene, CDR1 is MDHEN and CDR2 is SYDVKM. The CDR3 loop spans 14 amino acids. With 5 bases clipped from V and 6 bases from J, the junction kept 8 bases outside the gene matches. This clone has just a few counts. Investigators isolated RNA and reverse transcribed it into cDNA to act as the sequencing template. Sequencing was performed with immunoSEQ multiplex PCR; in TCRdb, only in-frame clones are kept and a portion is missing. The table records 90,000 to 100,000 clones, roughly 41% of them present only once. Lesional scalp punch biopsies and peripheral blood were collected from alopecia areata patients.

The sequenced material came from CD4+ T cells sorted from blood. The V call is TRBV28, the J call TRBJ2-7; TRBD1 aligns across 9 bases. This clonotype was sampled from a human donor with alopecia areata. CDR3 DNA: TGTGCCAGCAGTCTCCGGGACAGGGCGGTCGAGCAGTACTTC. It codes for CASSLRDRAVEQYF. Combining the CDR3 with reference TRBV28 and TRBJ2-7 gives the whole variable domain DVKVTQSSRYLVKRTGEKVFLECVQDMDHENMFWYRQDPGLGLRLIYFSYDVKMKEKGDIPEGYSVSREKKERFSLILESASTNQTSMYLCASSLRDRAVEQYFGPGTRLTVT.